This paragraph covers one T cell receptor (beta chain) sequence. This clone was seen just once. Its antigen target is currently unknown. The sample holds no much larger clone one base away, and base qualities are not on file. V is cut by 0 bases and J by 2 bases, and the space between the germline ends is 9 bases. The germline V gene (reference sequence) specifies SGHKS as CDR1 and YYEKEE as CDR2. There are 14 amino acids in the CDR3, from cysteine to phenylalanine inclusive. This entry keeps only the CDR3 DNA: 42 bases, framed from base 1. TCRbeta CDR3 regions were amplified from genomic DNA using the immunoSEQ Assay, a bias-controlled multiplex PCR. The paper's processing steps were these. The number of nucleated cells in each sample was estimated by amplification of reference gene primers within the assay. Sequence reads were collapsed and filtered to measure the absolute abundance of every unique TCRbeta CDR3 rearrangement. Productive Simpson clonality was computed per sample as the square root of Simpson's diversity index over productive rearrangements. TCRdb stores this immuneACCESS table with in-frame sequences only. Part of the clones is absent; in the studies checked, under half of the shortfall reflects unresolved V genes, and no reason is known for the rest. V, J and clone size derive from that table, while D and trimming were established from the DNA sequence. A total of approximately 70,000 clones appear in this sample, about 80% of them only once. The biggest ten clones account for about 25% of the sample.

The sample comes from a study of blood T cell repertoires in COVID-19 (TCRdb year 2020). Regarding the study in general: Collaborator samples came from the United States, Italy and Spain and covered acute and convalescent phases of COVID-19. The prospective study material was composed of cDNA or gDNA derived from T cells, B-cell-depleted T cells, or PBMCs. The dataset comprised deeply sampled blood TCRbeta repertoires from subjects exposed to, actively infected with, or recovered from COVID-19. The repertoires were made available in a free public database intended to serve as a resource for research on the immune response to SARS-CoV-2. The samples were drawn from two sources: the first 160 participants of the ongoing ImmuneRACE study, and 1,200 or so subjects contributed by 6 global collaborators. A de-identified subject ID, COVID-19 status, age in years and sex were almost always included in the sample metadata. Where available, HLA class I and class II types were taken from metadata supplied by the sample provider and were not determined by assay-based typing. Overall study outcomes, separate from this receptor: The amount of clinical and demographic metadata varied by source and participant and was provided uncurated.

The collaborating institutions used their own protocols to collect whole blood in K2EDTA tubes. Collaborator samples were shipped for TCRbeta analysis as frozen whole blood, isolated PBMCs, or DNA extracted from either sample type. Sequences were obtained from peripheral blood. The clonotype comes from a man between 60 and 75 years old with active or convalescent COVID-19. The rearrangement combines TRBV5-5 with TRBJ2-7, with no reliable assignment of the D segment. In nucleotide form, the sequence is TGTGCCAGCAGCTTGGGGTCCGCTACCTACGAGCAGTACTTC. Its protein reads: CASSLGSATYEQYF.